This TCR beta chain was identified in a study of T-cell memory formation after mild COVID-19. About the research overall: TCR clusters were mostly confined to one donor each. Overall study findings and caveats: CM and EM subsets held most contracting CD4+ clones; EMRA held CD8+ ones. Nothing confirmed that second-wave clones peaking on day 37 were specific for SARS-CoV-2.

Germline V gives CDR1 LGHNA, CDR2 YSLEER. Trimming removed 5 bases from V and 3 bases from J; junction bases left unmatched: 2. This CDR3 region has 13 residues. TCRdb processed the 5' RACE reads anew with MiXCR; each CDR3 protein has one entry. The table lists roughly 130,000 distinct CDR3 sequences, approximately 15% of them singletons. As for this clonotype: Antigen unknown.

The J gene is TRBJ2-3, the V gene TRBV4-3, with TRBD1 matching over 7 bases. This clonotype was obtained from an adult woman who had mild COVID-19 (a few samples of this study predate the infection). Cell type and time point are not known. The sequenced material came from PBMCs or a T cell subset sorted from them (not recorded which). CDR3 amino acids: CASSTTGTDTQYF. In DNA, the CDR3 is TGCGCCAGCAGCACGACAGGGACAGATACGCAGTATTTT.